This entry lists 22 T cell receptor beta chains sequenced from one sample in a study of T cell repertoires and leukemia-associated antigens. These receptors are not linked to any known antigen. TCRdb redid the calling of the 5' RACE reads with MiXCR, one entry per CDR3 protein. The top ten hold 27% of the sample, which has 10,000 to 12,000 distinct CDR3 sequences, roughly two fifths seen once. The specimen sequenced was CD3+ T cells sorted from blood and cultured. The receptor source for this set is a female donor in good health.

This clonotype was seen only a few times. J is TRBJ2-1 and V is TRBV20-1, with 11 bases lining up with TRBD2. Losses at the gene ends were 1 base for V and 4 bases for J; bases not matched to a gene: 24. The germline V gene encodes CDR1 DFQATT and CDR2 SNEGSKA (reference sequence). The CDR3 length is 22 residues. The CDR3 is CSARGSTGGTSGTRGGYNEQFF. The CDR3 nucleotides are TGCAGTGCTAGAGGATCCACGGGTGGGACTAGCGGTACCCGGGGGGGATACAATGAGCAGTTCTTC.

Concerning this clonotype: At one end, the junction sequence differs from germline, possibly due to a read error. The chain recombines TRBV5-1 with TRBJ2-7; D uncertain. The germline gives CDR1 SGHRS, CDR2 YFSETQ. This CDR3 comprises 13 residues. In DNA, the CDR3 is TGCGCCAGCAGCCCGGGTCCCACTTACGGGCAGTACTTC. Residues: CASSPGPTYGQYF.

This clonotype was counted between two and nine times. The rearrangement links TRBV28 to TRBJ2-3; D unresolved. With 2 bases removed from V and 1 base from J, the gap between germline ends came to 10 bases. The CDR3 extends over 15 amino acids. Germline CDR1 is MDHEN and CDR2 is SYDVKM. CDR3 DNA: TGTGCCAGCAGTTTAATGAGTTTGGGCACAGATACGCAGTATTTT. Its translation: CASSLMSLGTDTQYF.

This clonotype was recorded only once. CDR3 region: CATSDSAGGTGELFF. The CDR3 DNA follows: TGTGCCACCAGTGATTCAGCGGGAGGGACCGGGGAGCTGTTTTTT. The J gene is TRBJ2-2, the V gene TRBV24-1; 10 bases are a match to TRBD2. The junction had 1 base not matched to a gene; V was cut back by 2 bases and J by 5 bases. The germline gives CDR1 KGHDR, CDR2 SFDVKD. CDR3 length: 15 residues.

As to this clonotype: The junction departs from the called germline gene at one end, perhaps through a read error. The J gene is TRBJ2-6, the V gene TRBV4-2, with D maybe TRBD1 (6 bases). The CDR3 is 19 residues long. Germline V gives CDR1 LGHNA, CDR2 YNFKEQ. This CDR3 reads CAGSLELDRSSSGANVLTF. CDR3 coding DNA: TGTGCCGGCAGCCTAGAACTAGACAGGTCGAGCTCTGGGGCCAACGTCCTGACTTTC.

Ten or more counts support this clonotype. The chain carries TRBV7-2 and TRBJ2-1; D not resolved. Deletions cut 5 bases from V and 4 bases from J, with 15 bases between. The CDR3 runs 15 residues. Germline-derived CDR1 and CDR2 are SGHTA and FQGNSA. The CDR3 protein is CASSKMVILYNEQFF. In DNA form, the CDR3 reads TGTGCCAGCAGCAAAATGGTGATTTTGTACAATGAGCAGTTCTTC.

The genes are TRBV12-3 or TRBV12-4 and TRBJ2-1; 8 bases fit TRBD2. The V segment lost 6 bases and the J segment 8 bases; nucleotides outside the gene matches: 6. The CDR3 runs to 13 residues. The CDR3 nucleotides read TGTGCCAGCAGCCCGGGACTAGTCCATGAGCAGTTCTTC. It codes for CASSPGLVHEQFF.

V gene TRBV19 combines with J gene TRBJ2-2; D unclear. This CDR3 contains 14 residues. V shed 7 bases and J shed 6 bases, with 15 bases lying between them. Per germline, CDR1 LNHDA and CDR2 SQIVND (reference sequence). CDR3 DNA sequence: TGTGCCAGTACCCTCGCTAGTCGTGCCGGGGAGCTGTTTTTT. Translating it yields CASTLASRAGELFF.

At least ten counts were recorded for this clonotype. V usage is TRBV5-1 and J usage is TRBJ2-7; the D is unclear. The CDR3 spans 14 residues. V lost 0 bases to trimming and J lost 3 bases, with 10 bases between them. The germline CDR1 and CDR2 sequences are SGHRS and YFSETQ. In DNA, the CDR3 is TGCGCCAGCAGCTTGGGGACGGGCGGCTACGAGCAGTACTTC. Its translation is CASSLGTGGYEQYF.

A note on this clonotype: In this CDR3 the conserved last residue, phenylalanine or tryptophan, is missing, so a read error is likely. The chain joins TRBV4-2 to TRBJ1-1; no firm D call. The CDR3 consists of 11 residues. Germline CDR1 LGHNA, CDR2 YNFKEQ. The chain's CDR3 is CACSQLHEAFS. CDR3 nucleotide sequence: TGTGCCTGCAGCCAACTACATGAAGCTTTCTCT.

This clonotype is labeled medium-sized. The chain couples TRBV29-1 to TRBJ2-2; D remains ambiguous. The CDR3 loop spans 11 amino acids. Germline CDR1 reads SQVTM; CDR2 reads ANQGSEA. Trimming pared 8 bases from V and 6 bases from J, leaving 10 bases between. Here the CDR3 reads CSKRWAGELFF. The CDR3 DNA follows: TGCAGCAAACGGTGGGCCGGGGAGCTGTTTTTT.

The chain combines TRBV6-2 or TRBV6-3 with TRBJ2-1, with 9 bases identical to TRBD1. The junction had 17 bases not matched to a gene; V was cut back by 4 bases and J by 10 bases. The germline V gene encodes CDR1 MNHEY and CDR2 SVGEGT. The CDR3 length is 17 residues. CDR3 residues: CASSSLAGTGIINEQFF. CDR3 in DNA: TGTGCCAGCAGTTCCTTAGCCGGGACAGGGATTATCAACGAGCAGTTCTTC.

With regard to this clonotype: Its ends do not fully match the called genes, so a read error is possible. This chain links TRBV7-6 with TRBJ2-6; D not certain. The CDR3 consists of 17 residues. CDR1 is SGHVS, CDR2 FNYEAQ, per germline. CDR3 sequence reads: CASSLVPTSSEANVPTF. DNA for the CDR3: TGTGCCAGCAGCTTAGTTCCAACCAGCTCTGAGGCCAACGTCCCGACTTTC.

In the case of this clonotype: The junction departs from germline at one end; a sequencing error may be responsible. V usage is TRBV5-1 and J usage is TRBJ2-7; 8 bases match TRBD1. CDR3 length: 13 residues. Germline CDR1 reads SGHRS; CDR2 reads YFSETQ. The CDR3 sequence is CASGHGQGYERYF. The CDR3 DNA sequence: TGCGCCAGCGGCCATGGACAGGGCTACGAGCGGTACTTC.

The chain has TRBV7-9 and TRBJ2-7; TRBD1 or TRBD2 may be the D gene (6 bases each). The CDR3 loop spans 15 amino acids. Trimming left V 0 bases short and J 4 bases short, with 13 bases between. Germline CDR1 SEHNR, CDR2 FQNEAQ (reference sequence). The DNA for the CDR3 is TGTGCCAGCAGCTTAGCGCGGGACATAGCATACGAGCAGTACTTC. It specifies CASSLARDIAYEQYF.

This clonotype was picked up many times. The chain links TRBV30 to TRBJ1-6, with TRBD1 as a possible D gene (5 bases). This CDR3 has 14 amino acids. Germline CDR1 reads GTSNPN; CDR2 reads SVGIG (reference sequence). V was trimmed by 2 bases and J by 9 bases, leaving 14 bases between them. The CDR3 sequence is CAWSRGSESSPLHF. DNA of the CDR3: TGTGCCTGGAGTCGGGGGTCGGAGAGTTCACCCCTCCACTTT.

The chain combines TRBV20-1 with TRBJ2-3; D gene uncertain. Germline V lookup: CDR1 DFQATT, CDR2 SNEGSKA (reference sequence). This CDR3 spans 14 amino acids. Trimming took off 1 base at V and 11 bases at J, with 19 bases between the two ends. CDR3 loop: CSARAPDGQNMQYF. In DNA, the CDR3 is TGCAGTGCTAGAGCCCCTGACGGGCAAAACATGCAGTATTTT.

The CDR3 DNA sequence: TGTGCCAGCAGCCAAGATTTTAGCGGGGCCAACGTCCTGACTTTC. This translates into CASSQDFSGANVLTF. This chain connects TRBV3-1 to TRBJ2-6, with unresolved D. V was clipped by 0 bases and J by 4 bases, with 7 bases between them. The CDR3 covers 15 residues. CDR1 and CDR2 (germline): LGHDT, YNNKEL (reference sequence).

This rearrangement joins TRBV7-9 to TRBJ2-2; D ambiguous. The CDR3 is 14 amino acids. The germline V gene has CDR1 SEHNR and CDR2 FQNEAQ (reference sequence). V was clipped by 5 bases and J by 3 bases, with 10 bases between them. The CDR3 spells CASSINSYTGELFF. In nucleotides, the CDR3 is TGTGCCAGCAGCATCAACAGCTACACCGGGGAGCTGTTTTTT.

This clonotype appeared once. Compared with germline, one end of the junction differs, possibly owing to a read error. The genes are TRBV20-1 and TRBJ2-1; D gene unclear. Germline V CDR1 and CDR2: DFQATT, SNEGSKA (reference sequence). This CDR3 has 15 amino acids. CDR3 sequence reads: CSARKPPWPYNEQSF. The CDR3 DNA is TGCAGTGCTAGAAAGCCACCTTGGCCCTACAATGAGCAGTCCTTC.

This clonotype occurred a few times. The CDR3 DNA is TGCAGTGCTAACAGGGAATCCTATAATTCACCCCTCCACTTT. Its translation: CSANRESYNSPLHF. The chain has TRBV20-1 and TRBJ1-6; maybe TRBD1 (6 bases). The V and J ends lost 4 bases and 1 base respectively, with 8 bases between them. This CDR3 is built from 14 residues. The germline CDR1 and CDR2 sequences are DFQATT and SNEGSKA (reference sequence).

This clonotype was seen more than once but under ten times. The V call is TRBV28, the J call TRBJ2-3; D gene ambiguous. Between the trimmed V and J ends, which lost 6 bases and 6 bases, there was a span of 16 bases. This CDR3 region has 14 residues. Per germline, CDR1 MDHEN and CDR2 SYDVKM. The CDR3 region has the DNA TGTGCCAGCAGACAAGGCCCCTATTCGGATACGCAGTATTTT. Translated: CASRQGPYSDTQYF.